The 8 T cell receptor beta chains below come from one sample, sequenced in a study of CD8+CD57+ T cells in acquired aplastic anemia (dated by TCRdb to 2017 to 2018). The sample was run on an Illumina HiSeq 2000. Profiling of TCR beta VDJ combinations and CDR3 sequences used genomic DNA as the template. TCRdb handled the public reads itself, with Q25 trimming in fastp and clone calling in MiXCR, and kept productive beta chains. One record per CDR3 amino acid sequence lists the most common genes and DNA. This sample gives about 160,000 distinct CDR3 sequences in total; roughly 48% of them show up just once. The ten largest clones add up to 0.9% to 1.2% of the sample. Sequenced material: sorted CD4+, CD8+, or CD8+CD57+ T cells (not recorded which) from PBMCs. These receptor sequences come from a human donor in good health.

This clonotype occurred a few times. V is TRBV11-2 and J is TRBJ1-2; D possibly corresponds to TRBD1 (6 bases). Germline V gives CDR1 SGHAT, CDR2 FQNNGV. CDR3 size: 16 residues. V gave up 1 base and J gave up 3 bases, with 15 bases separating them. The CDR3, as DNA: TGTGCCAGCAGCTTAGTTCGGGGGCGCTTTGACTATGGCTACACCTTC. Translation gives CASSLVRGRFDYGYTF.

This clonotype was observed at least ten times. J is TRBJ1-1 and V is TRBV20-1, with D maybe TRBD1 (6 bases). Trimming pared 1 base from V and 0 bases from J, leaving 6 bases between. This CDR3 contains 13 residues. Germline V gene sequence: CDR1 DFQATT, CDR2 SNEGSKA (reference sequence). The CDR3 DNA reads TGCAGTGCTAGAGGGACAGTGAACACTGAAGCTTTCTTT. It encodes CSARGTVNTEAFF.

The V gene is TRBV29-1, the J gene TRBJ1-1; D might be TRBD1 (5 bases). From germline, CDR1 is SQVTM and CDR2 ANQGSEA. The CDR3 extends over 10 amino acids. Trimming cost V 6 bases and J 5 bases, with 7 bases left between them. The CDR3 DNA follows: TGCAGCGTCAGGGAGACTGAAGCTTTCTTT. Translation gives CSVRETEAFF.

This clonotype has at least ten counts. V is TRBV10-3 and J is TRBJ1-5; perhaps TRBD1 as D (5 bases). V lost 7 bases and J 0 bases, leaving 28 bases between the germline ends. The CDR3 spans 20 residues. Germline assignment: CDR1 ENHRY and CDR2 SYGVKD. CDR3 sequence reads: CAIKVDSPRIPGYSNQPQHF. CDR3 DNA: TGTGCCATCAAGGTCGACAGCCCGAGGATTCCGGGCTATAGCAATCAGCCCCAGCATTTT.

The V gene is TRBV24-1, the J gene TRBJ1-1; D not resolved. This CDR3 region has 14 residues. The germline V gene has CDR1 KGHDR and CDR2 SFDVKD. Trimming shortened V by 2 bases and J by 1 base, and 7 bases separated the two germline ends. The CDR3 coding sequence is TGTGCCACCAGTGATTCGGGCTGGAACACTGAAGCTTTCTTT. Amino acid sequence: CATSDSGWNTEAFF.

V usage is TRBV4-3 and J usage is TRBJ1-1; no firm D call. With 0 bases removed from V and 5 bases from J, the gap between germline ends came to 10 bases. Germline-derived CDR1 and CDR2 are LGHNA and YSLEER. There are 14 residues in the CDR3. This CDR3 is CASSQEGLSTEAFF. The CDR3 coding sequence is TGCGCCAGCAGCCAAGAAGGGCTAAGTACTGAAGCTTTCTTT.

This rearrangement joins TRBV11-2 to TRBJ2-3; TRBD2 agrees at 15 bases. CDR1 is SGHAT, CDR2 FQNNGV, per germline. The CDR3 is 15 amino acids. V trimming: 5 bases; J trimming: 6 bases; junction bases outside the gene matches: 3. CDR3 DNA sequence: TGTGCCAGCAGCCTTGGACTAGCGGGGGGGGATACGCAGTATTTT. Translating gives CASSLGLAGGDTQYF. Based on the CDR3 plus reference TRBV11-2 and TRBJ2-3, the full variable domain is EAGVAQSPRYKIIEKRQSVAFWCNPISGHATLYWYQQILGQGPKLLIQFQNNGVVDDSQLPKDRFSAERLKGVDSTLKIQPAKLEDSAVYLCASSLGLAGGDTQYFGPGTRLTVL.

This chain links TRBV24-1 with TRBJ1-5, with a weak D call TRBD1 (5 bases). The germline gives CDR1 KGHDR, CDR2 SFDVKD. Deletions cut 9 bases from V and 3 bases from J, with 14 bases between. This CDR3 region has 14 residues. This CDR3 is CATQAGGFNQPQHF. The CDR3 DNA sequence: TGTGCCACCCAAGCTGGGGGGTTCAATCAGCCCCAGCATTTT.